This TCR beta chain originates from a study of blood T cell repertoires in COVID-19 (dated by TCRdb to about 2020). In terms of the full investigation: Samples covering the acute and convalescent phases of COVID-19 were provided by collaborators in the United States, Italy and Spain. The samples were drawn from two sources: the first 160 participants of the ongoing ImmuneRACE study, and 1,254 subjects contributed by 6 global collaborators. The prospective study material was composed of cDNA or gDNA derived from T cells, B-cell-depleted T cells, or PBMCs. Nearly every sample came with metadata listing a de-identified subject ID, COVID-19 status, age in years and sex. A freely available public database, intended as a resource for researchers studying the immune response to SARS-CoV-2, is where the repertoires were released. Where available, HLA class I and class II types were obtained from metadata supplied by the sample provider rather than from assay-based typing. Subjects who had been exposed to COVID-19, were actively infected with it, or had recovered from it provided the deeply sampled blood TCRbeta repertoires that made up the dataset.

Whole blood was collected in K2EDTA tubes by collaborating institutions according to the institutions' own protocols. For TCRbeta analysis, collaborator samples were shipped as frozen whole blood, as isolated PBMCs, or as DNA extracted from either sample type. What the authors observed across the whole study: The quantity of clinical and demographic metadata differed by source and by participant and was supplied without curation.

A remark on this clone: It lacks a known antigen. No base qualities exist here, and no much larger clone lies one base off it.

The junction shows trimming of 4 bases on V and 3 bases on J, and the gene matches do not reach 8 bases of it. The CDR3 numbers 16 residues from cysteine through phenylalanine. Of all the DNA, just the CDR3 is kept, 48 bases in frame from base 1. CDR1 LNHDA and CDR2 SQIVND were looked up in the germline V gene (reference sequence). TCRbeta CDR3 regions were amplified from genomic DNA using the immunoSEQ Assay, a bias-controlled multiplex PCR. The paper's data handling went like this. The number of nucleated cells in each sample was estimated by amplification of reference gene primers within the assay. To quantify the absolute abundance of each unique TCRbeta CDR3 rearrangement, sequence reads were collapsed and filtered. For each sample, productive Simpson clonality was calculated as the square root of Simpson's diversity index across productive rearrangements. TCRdb's version of the immuneACCESS table is confined to in-frame rearrangements and falls short of the full clone set. An unresolved V gene accounts for under half of the shortfall where checked; the remainder is of unknown origin. The V and J calls and clone size were taken over from that table, and D and trimming were inferred from the DNA. The sample records about 290,000 clones, around four fifths of which are singletons. The top ten clones comprise 4.1% of the sample.

The chain uses TRBV19 and TRBJ2-7, with 11 central nucleotides matching TRBD1. The sequence was obtained from a woman in her forties or fifties with active or convalescent COVID-19. The sequencing input was peripheral blood. The DNA sequence is given as TGTGCCAGTAGTAAACACCCGGGACAGGGGGTCTACGAGCAGTACTTC. Its amino acids are CASSKHPGQGVYEQYF.